Below, 13 T cell receptor beta chains from the same sample are listed, as sequenced in a study of cytomegalovirus exposure and HLA in healthy donors. 13 Jbeta primers and 60 Vbeta primers were used for the PCR. Using immunoSEQ multiplex PCR, the repertoire was profiled, and TCRdb retains in-frame clones only, with some absent. Among tens of thousands of clones listed, roughly three quarters were seen once. The sample was PBMCs. The receptor set was obtained from a man younger than 40 in good health and CMV-seronegative.

This sequence joins TRBV6-4 and TRBJ2-1; unclear D gene. CDR3 size: 13 residues. Trimming pared 5 bases from V and 6 bases from J, leaving 11 bases between. Germline V gives CDR1 MRHNA, CDR2 SNTAGT. The CDR3 DNA sequence: TGTGCCAGCAGTCTCTCCCGGAGCAATGAGCAGTTCTTC. As protein: CASSLSRSNEQFF.

This chain connects TRBV6-5 to TRBJ1-2; D is undetermined. Germline V gene sequence: CDR1 MNHEY, CDR2 SVGAGI. V was trimmed by 4 bases and J by 7 bases, leaving 7 bases between them. The CDR3 has 11 residues. The CDR3 reads CASSSPVGYTF. The CDR3 DNA reads as TGTGCCAGCAGTTCCCCTGTTGGCTACACCTTC.

This clone appeared a single time. CDR3 DNA: TGCGCCAGCAGCTTGGCCCCACCCGGCGGTGAAGCTTTCTTT. It yields the protein CASSLAPPGGEAFF. V usage is TRBV5-1 and J usage is TRBJ1-1; no clear D gene. V was trimmed by 0 bases and J by 7 bases, leaving 13 bases between them. CDR3 size: 14 residues. The germline V gene encodes CDR1 SGHRS and CDR2 YFSETQ.

The V gene is TRBV7-9, the J gene TRBJ1-5; tentative D call: TRBD1 (5 bases). Germline V gene sequence: CDR1 SEHNR, CDR2 FQNEAQ (reference sequence). The V end lost 5 bases, the J end lost 3 bases, and 11 bases lay between the germline ends. The CDR3 is 14 residues long. CDR3 coding DNA: TGTGCCAGCAGCACCGACAGATTCAATCAGCCCCAGCATTTT. It yields the protein CASSTDRFNQPQHF.

This chain links TRBV28 with TRBJ1-4; TRBD1 is a possible D gene (5 bases). From germline, CDR1 is MDHEN and CDR2 SYDVKM. Trimming removed 3 bases from V and 4 bases from J, with 9 bases in between. The CDR3 is 14 residues long. The CDR3 reads CASSLGLVNEKLFF. The DNA for the CDR3 is TGTGCCAGCAGTTTGGGGCTGGTTAATGAAAAACTGTTTTTT.

The chain has TRBV6-5 and TRBJ2-6; the D is unclear. There are 15 residues in the CDR3. Trimming removed 7 bases from V and 0 bases from J, with 10 bases in between. The germline CDR1 and CDR2 sequences are MNHEY and SVGAGI. CDR3 coding DNA: TGTGCCAGCACCCTAGACGGCTCTGGGGCCAACGTCCTGACTTTC. Translation: CASTLDGSGANVLTF.

The rearrangement joins TRBV6-1 to TRBJ1-5; TRBD1 aligns across 7 bases. Trimming cost V 2 bases and J 6 bases; bases outside gene matches: 10. The CDR3 has 16 residues. The germline CDR1 and CDR2 sequences are MNHNS and SASEGT. The chain's CDR3 is CASSERVRGAGQPQHF. CDR3 nucleotide sequence: TGTGCCAGCAGTGAAAGGGTCAGGGGGGCCGGTCAGCCCCAGCATTTT.

The V gene is TRBV13, the J gene TRBJ1-2; D is undetermined. The CDR3 consists of 13 residues. The ends were cut back, 2 bases at V and 4 bases at J, with 8 bases in the middle. Germline loops: CDR1 PRHDT, CDR2 FYEKMQ (reference sequence). The CDR3 nucleotides read TGTGCCAGCAGCTTAAACAGAGCCTATGGCTACACCTTC. Translated: CASSLNRAYGYTF.

This clone came up once. The CDR3 sequence: CASSFRPLVLGEKLFF. The DNA for the CDR3 is TGTGCCAGCAGCTTTAGGCCTCTCGTTCTAGGTGAAAAACTGTTTTTT. V is TRBV7-2 and J is TRBJ1-4; D gene uncertain. CDR1 SGHTA and CDR2 FQGNSA come from the germline V gene. Trimming took 3 bases from V and 7 from J, leaving 18 bases between them. The CDR3 consists of 16 residues.

The gene calls are TRBV4-3 and TRBJ2-2, with a tentative D call TRBD2 (7 bases). The V end lost 0 bases, the J end lost 5 bases, and 13 bases lay between the germline ends. There are 16 residues in the CDR3. Per the germline V gene, CDR1 is LGHNA and CDR2 is YSLEER. The CDR3 here is CASSQDPRGGTGELFF. In nucleotides, the CDR3 is TGCGCCAGCAGCCAAGATCCTAGGGGGGGGACCGGGGAGCTGTTTTTT.

V is TRBV5-4 and J is TRBJ1-1; no clear D gene. CDR1 is SGHNT, CDR2 YYREEE, per germline (reference sequence). This CDR3 has 15 amino acids. V lost 3 bases and J 0 bases, leaving 12 bases between the germline ends. CDR3 coding DNA: TGTGCCAGCAGCTCTCAGAGCCGGGTGAACACTGAAGCTTTCTTT. It codes for CASSSQSRVNTEAFF.

In its sample, this clone was seen a few times. The rearrangement uses TRBV4-3 and TRBJ1-1; weak D call: TRBD1 (5 bases). Per germline, CDR1 LGHNA and CDR2 YSLEER. The CDR3 consists of 13 residues. V dropped 4 bases and J dropped 5 bases, with 11 bases sitting between them. The CDR3: CASSPQGGTEAFF. The CDR3 DNA is TGCGCCAGCAGCCCGCAGGGAGGGACTGAAGCTTTCTTT.

This clone was found a few times. J is TRBJ2-5 and V is TRBV2, with a tentative D call TRBD2 (5 bases). V lost 1 base to trimming and J lost 4 bases, with 13 bases between them. CDR1 and CDR2 from the germline V gene are SNHLY and FYNNEI. The CDR3 length is 15 residues. The CDR3 nucleotides are TGTGCCAGCAGTGAAGACGAGGGAAGCGGAGAGACCCAGTACTTC. Protein sequence: CASSEDEGSGETQYF.